These 27 T cell receptor beta chains originate from one sample sequenced in a study of blood T cell repertoires in COVID-19. Profiled with immunoSEQ multiplex PCR; TCRdb holds only in-frame clones, not every one. The table records 200,000 to 250,000 clones, about 81% of them present only once. Sample: peripheral blood. These receptors all come from a woman between 70 and 85 years old with COVID-19, enrolled during active disease.

The chain has TRBV12-3 or TRBV12-4 and TRBJ1-5; D not resolved. The CDR3 runs to 13 residues. Trimming removed 3 bases at V and 8 bases at J, with 11 bases between. DNA of the CDR3: TGTGCCAGCAGTTTCGCGGGTAGCAAGCCCCAGCATTTT. This translates into CASSFAGSKPQHF.

This chain joins TRBV9 and TRBJ2-1; no reliable D call. The germline V gene has CDR1 SGDLS and CDR2 YYNGEE. The germline V and J ends were trimmed by 0 bases and 3 bases, with 7 bases remaining between them. The CDR3 contains 14 residues. CDR3 residues: CASSVAGYYNEQFF. CDR3 nucleotides: TGTGCCAGCAGCGTAGCAGGTTACTACAATGAGCAGTTCTTC. Full variable domain (remainder filled in from reference TRBV9 and TRBJ2-1): DSGVTQTPKHLITATGQRVTLRCSPRSGDLSVYWYQQSLDQGLQFLIQYYNGEERAKGNILERFSAQQFPDLHSELNLSSLELGDSALYFCASSVAGYYNEQFFGPGTRLTVL.

The chain has TRBV5-6 and TRBJ2-7, with D unclear. The germline V gene encodes CDR1 SGHDT and CDR2 YYEEEE. V was pared by 5 bases and J by 6 bases, with 12 bases between. This CDR3 contains 12 residues. CDR3 nucleotides: TGTGCCAGCAGATTGACGGGTAGCGAGCAGTACTTC. This translates into CASRLTGSEQYF. The full variable domain, with the rest looked up from reference TRBV5-6 and TRBJ2-7, is DAGVTQSPTHLIKTRGQQVTLRCSPKSGHDTVSWYQQALGQGPQFIFQYYEEEERQRGNFPDRFSGHQFPNYSSELNVNALLLGDSALYLCASRLTGSEQYFGPGTRLTVT.

This chain connects TRBV5-6 to TRBJ1-4; the D gene is possibly TRBD1 (5 bases). CDR3 length equals 18 residues. Germline assignment: CDR1 SGHDT and CDR2 YYEEEE. Trimming took 2 bases from V and 2 from J, leaving 19 bases between them. Written as DNA, the CDR3 is TGTGCCAGCAGCTTTGGGCAGGGATTAAGCCCTACTAATGAAAAACTGTTTTTT. It encodes CASSFGQGLSPTNEKLFF. The full variable domain, its missing parts supplied by reference TRBV5-6 and TRBJ1-4, is DAGVTQSPTHLIKTRGQQVTLRCSPKSGHDTVSWYQQALGQGPQFIFQYYEEEERQRGNFPDRFSGHQFPNYSSELNVNALLLGDSALYLCASSFGQGLSPTNEKLFFGSGTQLSVL.

This clone has a single count. The same CDR3 also results from other DNA sequences found in this sample. V usage is TRBV18 and J usage is TRBJ2-1, with D possibly being TRBD1 (5 bases). CDR3 length equals 15 residues. The germline CDR1 and CDR2 sequences are KGHSH and LQKENI. V was clipped by 0 bases and J by 1 base, with 7 bases between them. The CDR3 bases are TGTGCCAGCTCACCACCCCAGGGTTCCTACAATGAGCAGTTCTTC. Protein: CASSPPQGSYNEQFF.

The V gene is TRBV6-4, the J gene TRBJ1-2, with 7 bases identical to TRBD1. J gave up 8 bases and V 5 bases, and 8 bases lay outside the gene matches. The CDR3 extends over 13 amino acids. In germline, CDR1 is MRHNA, CDR2 SNTAGT. CDR3 amino acids: CASSNTGVEGYTF. The CDR3 nucleotides are TGTGCCAGCAGTAATACAGGGGTGGAAGGCTACACCTTC.

V and J are TRBV6-2 or TRBV6-3 and TRBJ2-6, with unresolved D. Trimming cost V 6 bases and J 0 bases, with 9 bases left between them. Per germline, CDR1 MNHEY and CDR2 SVGEGT. This CDR3 comprises 15 residues. This CDR3 reads CASSTYNSGANVLTF. The CDR3 DNA is TGTGCCAGCAGCACCTATAACTCTGGGGCCAACGTCCTGACTTTC.

The table lists this clone with a few counts. The chain couples TRBV14 to TRBJ2-5; D is ambiguous. This CDR3 has 11 amino acids. Trimming took off 0 bases at V and 7 bases at J, with 3 bases between the two ends. Germline V gene sequence: CDR1 SGHDN, CDR2 FVKESK. CDR3 nucleotides: TGTGCCAGCAGCCAAGAGAGGACCCAGTACTTC. This encodes CASSQERTQYF.

The rearrangement links TRBV6-6 to TRBJ1-6; 10 bases line up with TRBD1. Germline V gene sequence: CDR1 MNHNY, CDR2 SVGAGI (reference sequence). With 5 bases clipped from V and 7 bases from J, the junction kept 2 bases outside the gene matches. CDR3 length: 14 residues. The CDR3 DNA is TGTGCCAGCAGTCGGGACAGGGGCAATTCACCCCTCCACTTT. Residues: CASSRDRGNSPLHF.

The CDR3 loop reads CASSLKSPFTNTGELFF. The CDR3 nucleotides read TGTGCCAGCAGTTTAAAATCGCCTTTTACAAACACCGGGGAGCTGTTTTTT. V gene TRBV27 combines with J gene TRBJ2-2; D gene ambiguous. Germline V gene data show CDR1 as MNHEY and CDR2 as SMNVEV (reference sequence). This CDR3 comprises 17 residues. The V gene lost 2 bases and the J gene lost 2 bases, with 15 bases spanning the gap.

This rearrangement joins TRBV3-1 (or the pseudogene TRBV3-2) to TRBJ2-7; 10 positions match TRBD2. CDR1 and CDR2 from the germline V gene are LGHDT and YNNKEL (reference sequence). The CDR3 totals 15 residues. J lost 5 bases, V lost 1 base, and 5 bases had no gene match. Here the CDR3 DNA reads TGTGCCAGCAGCCAAGGGGCTAGCGGGAGCAACGAGCAGTACTTC. Encoded protein: CASSQGASGSNEQYF.

The J gene is TRBJ1-4, the V gene TRBV6-5, with D possibly TRBD1 on 6 matching bases. CDR3 length: 14 amino acids. The germline V gene encodes CDR1 MNHEY and CDR2 SVGAGI. The V and J ends lost 1 base and 5 bases respectively, with 8 bases between them. The CDR3 DNA sequence: TGTGCCAGCAGTTACTTGCAGGGGAATGAAAAACTGTTTTTT. Its translation: CASSYLQGNEKLFF.

This clone was detected a few times. The V and J genes are TRBV12-3 or TRBV12-4 and TRBJ1-5; D not certain. The V end lost 3 bases, the J end lost 4 bases, and 7 bases lay between the germline ends. The CDR3 extends over 13 amino acids. The DNA of the CDR3 is TGTGCCAGCAGTTTGGGAGCTAATCAGCCCCAGCATTTT. It translates to CASSLGANQPQHF.

The chain carries TRBV28 and TRBJ2-7, with 9 bases aligning to TRBD2. Germline CDR1 and CDR2: MDHEN and SYDVKM. Trimming took 1 base from V and 3 from J; bases not matched to a gene: 4. The CDR3 is 15 residues long. CDR3 amino acids: CASSLYRRGGYEQYF. The CDR3 DNA reads TGTGCCAGCAGTTTATACCGGCGGGGGGGCTACGAGCAGTACTTC.

This chain links TRBV5-1 with TRBJ1-2; D might be TRBD1 (6 bases). Germline CDR1 reads SGHRS; CDR2 reads YFSETQ. CDR3 length: 14 residues. Trimming removed 5 bases at V and 1 base at J, with 12 bases between. The CDR3 region has the DNA TGCGCCAGCAGACGCCAACAGGGTAACTATGGCTACACCTTC. It encodes CASRRQQGNYGYTF.

In this sample, this clone turned up a few times. The chain combines TRBV9 with TRBJ2-7, with 7 positions matching TRBD1. From germline, CDR1 is SGDLS and CDR2 YYNGEE. V shed 0 bases and J 3 bases; nucleotides not matched to a gene: 3. There are 14 residues in the CDR3. The CDR3 loop is CASSVGDSLYEQYF. The DNA for the CDR3 is TGTGCCAGCAGCGTAGGGGACAGTCTCTACGAGCAGTACTTC.

This chain connects TRBV29-1 to TRBJ2-3, with 8 bases that match TRBD2. Germline V gene sequence: CDR1 SQVTM, CDR2 ANQGSEA. This CDR3 contains 14 residues. Germline trimming cut 4 bases from V and 2 bases from J; bases unmatched to any gene: 5. DNA for the CDR3: TGCAGCGTTGGGGGACTAGGCGACACAGATACGCAGTATTTT. It yields the protein CSVGGLGDTDTQYF.

V and J are TRBV28 and TRBJ1-1; unclear D gene. The V gene's germline CDR1 is MDHEN and CDR2 SYDVKM. Trimming removed 7 bases from V and 5 bases from J, with 8 bases in between. This CDR3 has 11 residues. CDR3 sequence: CASNKETEAFF. The CDR3 region has the DNA TGTGCCAGCAATAAGGAGACTGAAGCTTTCTTT.

The V and J genes are TRBV2 and TRBJ1-2; 7 bases line up with TRBD1. Germline lookup yields CDR1 SNHLY and CDR2 FYNNEI. Trimming took 4 bases from V and 1 from J; bases not matched to a gene: 9. This CDR3 has 16 amino acids. CDR3 DNA sequence: TGTGCCAGCAGTGTGCGGGGACAGTCAGTTAACTATGGCTACACCTTC. This sequence encodes CASSVRGQSVNYGYTF.

This chain joins TRBV15 and TRBJ1-1; D possibly corresponds to TRBD1 (6 bases). Trimming cost V 1 base and J 1 base, with 10 bases left between them. The germline gives CDR1 LNHNV, CDR2 YYDKDF (reference sequence). CDR3 size: 15 residues. CDR3 coding DNA: TGTGCCACCAGCAGAGGGGGGACACCGAACACTGAAGCTTTCTTT. Translation gives CATSRGGTPNTEAFF.

V gene TRBV5-4 combines with J gene TRBJ2-5; TRBD2 aligns across 7 bases. Losses at the gene ends were 2 bases for V and 1 base for J; bases not matched to a gene: 11. The CDR3 runs 17 residues. Germline values: CDR1 SGHNT, CDR2 YYREEE (reference sequence). The CDR3 region is CASSFSLSGNLQETQYF. The CDR3 region has the DNA TGTGCCAGCAGCTTCTCTTTAAGCGGGAACCTCCAAGAGACCCAGTACTTC. The whole variable domain, remainder taken from reference TRBV5-4 and TRBJ2-5, is ETGVTQSPTHLIKTRGQQVTLRCSSQSGHNTVSWYQQALGQGPQFIFQYYREEENGRGNFPPRFSGLQFPNYSSELNVNALELDDSALYLCASSFSLSGNLQETQYFGPGTRLLVL.

The V and J genes are TRBV21-1 and TRBJ2-7; no check of the table's D call, TRBD2, against the DNA was made. TRBV21-1 is labeled a pseudogene. The CDR3 is 19 residues long. The CDR3 loop is CASSKGRLAGTAYTYEQYF. The CDR3 bases are TGTGCCAGCAGCAAAGGTCGTTTGGCCGGGACTGCTTATACCTACGAGCAGTACTTC.

The V gene is TRBV3-1 (or the pseudogene TRBV3-2), the J gene TRBJ2-2; 10 bases fit TRBD1. The CDR3 runs 16 residues. CDR1 is LGHDT and CDR2 is YNNKEL in the germline V gene (reference sequence). V was clipped by 4 bases and J by 4 bases; unmatched bases: 6. CDR3 sequence reads: CASSRRQGAGTGELFF. The CDR3 region has the DNA TGTGCCAGCAGCCGCCGACAGGGGGCGGGCACCGGGGAGCTGTTTTTT.

This chain connects TRBV5-5 to TRBJ2-2, with D perhaps matching TRBD2 (6 bases). Germline V gives CDR1 SGHKS, CDR2 YYEKEE (reference sequence). CDR3 length: 15 amino acids. Trimming removed 2 bases at V and 5 bases at J, with 13 bases between. Here the CDR3 reads CASSLLALSTGELFF. Here the CDR3 DNA reads TGTGCCAGCAGCTTACTAGCCCTATCGACCGGGGAGCTGTTTTTT.

The gene calls are TRBV6-5 and TRBJ2-1, with D perhaps TRBD1 (6 bases). The CDR3 covers 13 residues. V dropped 8 bases and J dropped 8 bases, with 16 bases sitting between them. CDR1 MNHEY and CDR2 SVGAGI come from the germline V gene. The DNA of the CDR3 is TGTGCCAGCTGTAGACAGGCAAGAGATGAGCAGTTCTTC. This gives the protein CASCRQARDEQFF.

This chain uses TRBV7-3 with TRBJ2-7; 11 bases fit TRBD2. V was pared by 5 bases and J by 3 bases, with 9 bases of the junction left unmatched. The CDR3 has 16 amino acids. Germline assignment: CDR1 SGHTA and CDR2 FQGTGA. The CDR3: CASSPSTSGSIYEQYF. For the CDR3, the DNA is TGTGCCAGCAGCCCATCAACTAGCGGGAGTATCTACGAGCAGTACTTC.

This clone has just a few counts. The CDR3 region has the DNA TGTGCCAGCAGAGAAAGAGGGTCAGGAAACACCATATATTTT. As protein: CASRERGSGNTIYF. The chain employs TRBV5-6 and TRBJ1-3; D remains unclear. Germline V lookup: CDR1 SGHDT, CDR2 YYEEEE. The CDR3 consists of 14 residues. The V end was cut by 5 bases, the J end by 4 bases, with 13 bases between.